The 10 T cell receptor beta chains in this list originate from one sample, sequenced in a study of tissue T cells after allogeneic stem cell transplantation. TCRdb's table, derived via immunoSEQ multiplex PCR, lists solely in-frame clones and lacks some. The profile shows 5,500 to 7,500 clones, about 48% of them singletons. Stated time point: mouse harvest day 7 after allogeneic transplant. The graft held 10^6 splenic CD5+ T cells and 10^7 T-cell-depleted bone marrow cells. Input material: lymph node tissue. These receptors originate from a female BALB/c mouse given C57BL/6 T cells with graft-versus-host disease after an allogeneic hematopoietic cell transplant.

For this clone: Here the gene names and germline are mouse. The read ends 1 residue early relative to the CDR3; the germline J gene fills the gap. This chain links TRBV2 with TRBJ1-2, with D perhaps matching TRBD1 (6 bases). Germline V gene data show CDR1 as LGHNA and CDR2 as YSYQKL. The V end lost 4 bases, the J end lost 4 bases, and 13 bases lay between the germline ends. The CDR3 is 14 amino acids. Incomplete CDR3 DNA: TGTGCCAGCAGCCCCAACAGGGCAGGCTCCGACTACACC. Its translation is CASSPNRAGSDYT. The entire CDR3 reads CASSPNRAGSDYTF.

A remark on this clone: The gene symbols are mouse symbols. The read terminates 1 residue before the CDR3 end, so the remaining end is supplied by the germline J gene. The V and J genes are TRBV5 and TRBJ2-1, with 7 bases identical to TRBD2. This CDR3 has 15 amino acids. V lost 0 bases and J lost 3; bases outside the gene matches: 2. Germline CDR1 LGHNA, CDR2 YNLKQL (reference sequence). The covered CDR3 bases are TGTGCCAGCAGCCAAGATATGGGGGGCTATGCTGAGCAGTTC. This sequence encodes CASSQDMGGYAEQF. The full CDR3 reads CASSQDMGGYAEQFF.

Comment on this clone: Gene names refer to mouse genes. The read ends 1 residue before the CDR3 terminus; that terminus is restored from the germline J gene. The chain is built from TRBV3 and TRBJ1-1, with a possible D match to TRBD1 (6 bases). V lost 5 bases, J lost 4 bases, and 14 bases lay in between. CDR3 length: 14 amino acids. Germline V gives CDR1 SNHLY, CDR2 FYNGKV (reference sequence). CDR3 sequence reads: CASSPRGGRTEVFF. The part of the CDR3 DNA that was read is TGTGCCAGCAGCCCCCGGGGGGGGCGCACAGAAGTCTTC.

With respect to this clone: Genes here carry mouse names. Read coverage stops 1 residue before the CDR3 terminus; the germline J gene supplies the remainder. This chain joins TRBV26 and TRBJ1-3; D unclear. Trimming stripped 3 bases from V and 0 bases from J, with 6 bases between. This CDR3 has 14 residues. Per the germline V gene, CDR1 is KGHPV and CDR2 is FQNQEV (reference sequence). Incomplete CDR3 DNA: TGTGCCAGCAGTCTCACAGATTCTGGAAATACGCTCTAT. This codes for CASSLTDSGNTLY. The CDR3 in full is CASSLTDSGNTLYF.

Turning to this clone: Here the gene names and germline are mouse. The CDR3 extends 1 residue past the end of the read, so its final part is completed from the germline J gene. V gene TRBV19 combines with J gene TRBJ2-3; 8 nucleotides match TRBD2. V lost 4 bases to trimming and J lost 0 bases; unmatched junction nucleotides: 4. CDR1 and CDR2 from the germline V gene are FNHDT and SITEND (reference sequence). The length of the CDR3 is 15 residues. The CDR3 loop reads CASSRLGSSAETLYF. The sequenced part of the CDR3 DNA is TGTGCCAGCAGTCGACTGGGGTCTAGTGCAGAAACGCTGTAT. Looking up the rest from reference TRBV19 and TRBJ2-3 gives the full variable domain: GGIITQTPKFLIGQEGQKLTLKCQQNFNHDTMYWYRQDSGKGLRLIYYSITENDLQKGDLSEGYDASREKKSSFSLTVTSAQKNEMAVFLCASSRLGSSAETLYFGSGTRLTVL.

In regard to this clone: Gene names and germline match the mouse. The read gets to within 1 residue of the CDR3 end, and the germline J gene fills in the rest. This chain links TRBV26 with TRBJ1-1, with D possibly matching TRBD1 (5 bases). Germline V CDR1 and CDR2: KGHPV, FQNQEV (reference sequence). Trimming left V 4 bases short and J 0 bases short, with 9 bases between. The CDR3 totals 14 residues. CDR3 in amino acids: CASSPGTANTEVFF. The covered CDR3 bases are TGTGCCAGCAGTCCCGGGACGGCAAACACAGAAGTCTTC.

Details on this clone: Gene names are mouse gene names. The CDR3 end falls 1 residue outside the read, so it is completed with the germline J gene. The J gene is TRBJ2-1, the V gene TRBV16, with 7 nucleotides matching TRBD2. This CDR3 has 12 amino acids. CDR1 is SGHSA and CDR2 is FRNQAP in the germline V gene. Trimming at V came to 4 bases and at J to 8 bases, leaving 2 bases not matched to a gene. The sequenced CDR3 bases are TGTGCAAGCAGCTCGGGACTGACTGAGCAGTTC. As protein: CASSSGLTEQF. The complete CDR3 sequence is CASSSGLTEQFF.

Points on this clone: Mouse gene names apply. The CDR3 extends 1 residue past the end of the read, so its final part is completed from the germline J gene. V is TRBV14 and J is TRBJ2-7; 10 positions agree with TRBD2. This CDR3 is 14 amino acids long. V shed 3 bases and J 0 bases; nucleotides not matched to a gene: 0. CDR1 is SGHDT, CDR2 FRDEAV, per germline. The CDR3 sequence is CASSYWGGSYEQYF. The covered CDR3 bases are TGTGCCAGCAGTTACTGGGGGGGCTCCTATGAACAGTAC.

In regard to this clone: Gene names and germline match the mouse. The CDR3 is cut off 1 residue early in the read; its end comes from the germline J gene. The rearrangement uses TRBV26 and TRBJ2-1, with D perhaps assigned TRBD1 or TRBD2 (5 bases each). Germline CDR1 KGHPV, CDR2 FQNQEV (reference sequence). The CDR3 runs 13 residues. V gave up 4 bases and J gave up 3 bases, with 7 bases separating them. CDR3 DNA, as far as it was read: TGTGCCAGCAGTCGGGGGTCCTATGCTGAGCAGTTC. This translates into CASSRGSYAEQF. The full CDR3 protein is CASSRGSYAEQFF.

Worth noting for this clone: Genes and germline are mouse. The read ends 1 residue early relative to the CDR3; the germline J gene fills the gap. This sequence joins TRBV4 and TRBJ1-4; D is unresolved. Germline lookup yields CDR1 LGHDT and CDR2 YNNKQL (reference sequence). The V end lost 4 bases, the J end lost 3 bases, and 9 bases lay between the germline ends. This CDR3 comprises 14 residues. CDR3 DNA, as far as it was read: TGTGCCAGCAGCTCAGGTCGGGCCAACGAAAGATTATTT. It translates to CASSSGRANERLF. The full CDR3 sequence reads CASSSGRANERLFF. Drawing the rest from reference TRBV4 and TRBJ1-4, the complete variable domain is ETAVFQTPNYHVTQVGNEVSFNCKQTLGHDTMYWYKQDSKKLLKIMFSYNNKQLIVNETVPRRFSPQSSDKAHLNLRIKSVEPEDSAVYLCASSSGRANERLFFGHGTKLSVL.